This T cell receptor beta chain was sequenced in a study of blood T cell repertoires in COVID-19. Under the authors' procedure: Scientists estimated how many nucleated cells there were by amplifying reference gene primers. Libraries were prepared by immunoSEQ multiplex PCR; TCRdb keeps only in-frame clonotypes and omits some of them. V and J calls and clone size are those listed in that table; D and trimming were worked out from the DNA. The table lists around 310,000 clones, around 89% of them singletons, with more than 0.85% in the top ten. Patients at the Seattle site were enrolled during active infection and followed longitudinally. V lost 7 bases to trimming and J lost 3 bases; unmatched junction nucleotides: 5. There are 13 residues in the CDR3. Germline V gives CDR1 SQVTM, CDR2 ANQGSEA.

The sequence derives from a woman between 40 and 50 years old with COVID-19, enrolled during active disease. The specimen was peripheral blood. The chain carries TRBV29-1 and TRBJ2-2; 7 nucleotides match TRBD1. CDR3 in DNA: TGCAGCGCCGACAGGGATTACACCGGGGAGCTGTTTTTT. Translating gives CSADRDYTGELFF.